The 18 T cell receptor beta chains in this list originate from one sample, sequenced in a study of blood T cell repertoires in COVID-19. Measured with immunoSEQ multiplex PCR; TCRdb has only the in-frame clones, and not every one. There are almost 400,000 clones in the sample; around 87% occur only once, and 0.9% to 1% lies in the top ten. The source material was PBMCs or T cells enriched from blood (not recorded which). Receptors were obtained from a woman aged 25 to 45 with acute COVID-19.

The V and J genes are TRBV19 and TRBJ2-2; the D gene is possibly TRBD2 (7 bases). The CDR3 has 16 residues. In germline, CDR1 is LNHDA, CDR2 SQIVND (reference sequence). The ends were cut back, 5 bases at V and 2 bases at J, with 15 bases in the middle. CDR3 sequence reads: CASSLRGATNTGELFF. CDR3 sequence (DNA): TGTGCCAGTAGTCTCCGGGGGGCCACAAACACCGGGGAGCTGTTTTTT.

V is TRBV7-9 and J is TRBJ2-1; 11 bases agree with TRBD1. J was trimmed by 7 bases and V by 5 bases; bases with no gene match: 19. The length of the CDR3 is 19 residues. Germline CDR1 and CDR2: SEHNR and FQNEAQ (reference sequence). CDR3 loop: CASSPVNLIGQGAGNEQFF. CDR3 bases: TGTGCCAGCAGCCCCGTGAACCTGATTGGACAGGGGGCAGGGAATGAGCAGTTCTTC.

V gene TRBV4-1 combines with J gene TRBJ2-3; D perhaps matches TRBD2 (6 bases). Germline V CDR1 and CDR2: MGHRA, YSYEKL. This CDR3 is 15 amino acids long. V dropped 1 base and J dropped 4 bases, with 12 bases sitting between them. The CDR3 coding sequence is TGCGCCAGCAGCCAAGTCTGGCGGGGTTCAGATACGCAGTATTTT. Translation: CASSQVWRGSDTQYF.

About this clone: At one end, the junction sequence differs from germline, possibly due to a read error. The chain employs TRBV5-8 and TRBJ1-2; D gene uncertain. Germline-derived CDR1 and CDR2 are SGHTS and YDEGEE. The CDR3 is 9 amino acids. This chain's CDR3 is CASSLDRDF. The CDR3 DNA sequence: TGTGCCAGCAGCTTGGACCGGGATTTC.

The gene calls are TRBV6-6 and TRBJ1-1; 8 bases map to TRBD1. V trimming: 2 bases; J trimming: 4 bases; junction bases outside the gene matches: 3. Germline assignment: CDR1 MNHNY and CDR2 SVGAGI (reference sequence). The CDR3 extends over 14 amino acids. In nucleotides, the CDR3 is TGTGCCAGCAGTTACACGACAGGGGCCACTGAAGCTTTCTTT. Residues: CASSYTTGATEAFF.

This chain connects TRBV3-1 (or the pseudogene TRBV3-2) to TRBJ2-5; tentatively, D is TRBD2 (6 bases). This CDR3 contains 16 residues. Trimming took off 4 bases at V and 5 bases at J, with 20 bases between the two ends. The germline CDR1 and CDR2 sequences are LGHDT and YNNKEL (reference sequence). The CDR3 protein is CASSPRLVGGGETQYF. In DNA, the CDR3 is TGTGCCAGCAGCCCCCGACTAGTGGGGGGTGGTGAGACCCAGTACTTC.

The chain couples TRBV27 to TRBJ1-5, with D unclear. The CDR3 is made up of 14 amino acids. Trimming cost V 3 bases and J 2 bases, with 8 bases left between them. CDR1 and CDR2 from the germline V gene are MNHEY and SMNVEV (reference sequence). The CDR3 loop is CASSFAGGNQPQHF. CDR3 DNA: TGTGCCAGCAGTTTCGCAGGCGGCAATCAGCCCCAGCATTTT.

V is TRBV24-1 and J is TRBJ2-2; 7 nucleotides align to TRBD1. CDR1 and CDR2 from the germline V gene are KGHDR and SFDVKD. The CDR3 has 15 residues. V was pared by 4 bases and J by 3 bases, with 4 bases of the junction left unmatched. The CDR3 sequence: CATSDLDRDTGELFF. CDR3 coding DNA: TGTGCCACCAGTGACCTCGACAGGGACACCGGGGAGCTGTTTTTT.

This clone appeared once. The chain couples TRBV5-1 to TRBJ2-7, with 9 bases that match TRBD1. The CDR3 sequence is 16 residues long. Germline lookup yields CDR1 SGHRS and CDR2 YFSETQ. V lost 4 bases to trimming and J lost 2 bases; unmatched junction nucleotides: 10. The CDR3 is CASSTTGTGNAYEQYF. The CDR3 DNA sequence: TGCGCCAGCAGCACAACCGGGACAGGGAATGCCTACGAGCAGTACTTC. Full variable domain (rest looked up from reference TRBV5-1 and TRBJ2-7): KAGVTQTPRYLIKTRGQQVTLSCSPISGHRSVSWYQQTPGQGLQFLFEYFSETQRNKGNFPGRFSGRQFSNSRSEMNVSTLELGDSALYLCASSTTGTGNAYEQYFGPGTRLTVT.

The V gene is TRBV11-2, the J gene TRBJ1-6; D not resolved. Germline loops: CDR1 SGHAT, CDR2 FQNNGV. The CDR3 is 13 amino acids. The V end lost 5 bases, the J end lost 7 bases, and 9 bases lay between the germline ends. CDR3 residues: CASSAQLNSPLHF. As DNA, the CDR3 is TGTGCCAGCAGCGCGCAACTCAATTCACCCCTCCACTTT.

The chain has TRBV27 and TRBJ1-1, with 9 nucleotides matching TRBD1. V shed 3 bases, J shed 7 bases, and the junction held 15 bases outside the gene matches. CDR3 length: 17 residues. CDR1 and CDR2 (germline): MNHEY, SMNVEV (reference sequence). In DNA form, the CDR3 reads TGTGCCAGCAGTTTGTCGGGGACAGGGCCATTTTTCATTGAAGCTTTCTTT. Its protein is CASSLSGTGPFFIEAFF.

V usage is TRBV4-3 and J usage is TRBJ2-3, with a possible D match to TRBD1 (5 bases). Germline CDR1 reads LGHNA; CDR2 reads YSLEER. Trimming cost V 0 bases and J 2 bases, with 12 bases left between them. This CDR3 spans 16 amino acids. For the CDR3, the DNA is TGCGCCAGCAGCCAAGATAGGGGCAAATACACAGATACGCAGTATTTT. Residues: CASSQDRGKYTDTQYF.

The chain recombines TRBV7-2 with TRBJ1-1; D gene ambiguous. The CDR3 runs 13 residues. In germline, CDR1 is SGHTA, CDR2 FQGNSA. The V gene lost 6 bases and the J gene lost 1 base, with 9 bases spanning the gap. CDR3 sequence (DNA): TGTGCCAGCAGTTCCCAATGGAACACTGAAGCTTTCTTT. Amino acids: CASSSQWNTEAFF. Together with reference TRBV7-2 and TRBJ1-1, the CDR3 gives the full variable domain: GAGVSQSPSNKVTEKGKDVELRCDPISGHTALYWYRQSLGQGLEFLIYFQGNSAPDKSGLPSDRFSAERTGGSVSTLTIQRTQQEDSAVYLCASSSQWNTEAFFGQGTRLTVV.

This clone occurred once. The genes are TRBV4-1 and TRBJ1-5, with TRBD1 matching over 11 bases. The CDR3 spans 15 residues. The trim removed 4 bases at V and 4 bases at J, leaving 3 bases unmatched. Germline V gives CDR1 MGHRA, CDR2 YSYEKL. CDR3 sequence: CASSRGQGANQPQHF. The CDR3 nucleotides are TGCGCCAGCAGCCGAGGACAGGGGGCAAATCAGCCCCAGCATTTT.

CDR3: CASSPGSVERGKLFF. In DNA form, the CDR3 reads TGCGCCAGCAGCCCGGGTAGTGTGGAAAGGGGAAAACTGTTTTTT. The genes are TRBV5-1 and TRBJ1-4; perhaps TRBD1 as D (5 bases). The CDR3 loop spans 15 amino acids. V dropped 4 bases and J dropped 10 bases, with 20 bases sitting between them. The germline CDR1 and CDR2 sequences are SGHRS and YFSETQ. Variable domain in full (rest from reference TRBV5-1 and TRBJ1-4): KAGVTQTPRYLIKTRGQQVTLSCSPISGHRSVSWYQQTPGQGLQFLFEYFSETQRNKGNFPGRFSGRQFSNSRSEMNVSTLELGDSALYLCASSPGSVERGKLFFGSGTQLSVL.

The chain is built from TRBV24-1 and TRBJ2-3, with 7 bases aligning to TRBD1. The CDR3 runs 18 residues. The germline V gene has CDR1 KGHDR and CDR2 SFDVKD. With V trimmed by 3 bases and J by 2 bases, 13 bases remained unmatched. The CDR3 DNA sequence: TGTGCCACCAGTGATCAAAAACCGGGACAGATCTTCACAGATACGCAGTATTTT. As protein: CATSDQKPGQIFTDTQYF.

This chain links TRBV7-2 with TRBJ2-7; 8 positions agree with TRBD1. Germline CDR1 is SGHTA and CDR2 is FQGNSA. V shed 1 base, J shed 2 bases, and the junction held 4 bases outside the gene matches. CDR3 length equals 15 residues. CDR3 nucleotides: TGTGCCAGCAGCTTAGTAGGACAGGGCCCCTACGAGCAGTACTTC. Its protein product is CASSLVGQGPYEQYF.

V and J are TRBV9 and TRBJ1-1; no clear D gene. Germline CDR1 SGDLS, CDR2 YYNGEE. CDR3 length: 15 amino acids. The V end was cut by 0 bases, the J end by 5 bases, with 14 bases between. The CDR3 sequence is CASSVDAGGGTEAFF. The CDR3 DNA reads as TGTGCCAGCAGCGTAGACGCGGGAGGAGGGACTGAAGCTTTCTTT.